The sequence of this T cell receptor beta chain was determined in a study of cytomegalovirus exposure and HLA in healthy donors (dated by TCRdb to 2017 to 2019). Context from the whole study: A later analysis indicated that the 120 validation repertoires were generated on the platform also employed for the 666 repertoires of the first cohort. The study was designed to test whether signatures of past pathogen exposure could be identified by cataloging public T cell receptors. Besides the first cohort of 500 to 700 subjects, a separate validation cohort made up of 120 different subjects was used. To predict cytomegalovirus infection status, the study combined high-throughput TCR immunosequencing, statistical association of individual TCRs with disease status, and machine learning.

Donors formed part of the validation cohort, which comprised about 130 subjects and was distinct from the first cohort of roughly 600 subjects. Overall results and qualifications from the work: All 120 or so repertoires were used to score co-occurrence in the validation cohort in a later analysis, because that analysis had no HLA typing for the cohort. In vitro tests confirmed that a few of the cytomegalovirus-associated TCR beta chains recognize cytomegalovirus antigens. The authors suggested that the approach could potentially be generalized to other disease states and immunological phenotypes. Subsequent analysis determined that TCRs grouped into clusters in the first cohort also showed a tendency toward co-occurrence across the approximately 110 validation repertoires, and 94% of cluster scores exceeded 0. The classifier was reported to diagnose cytomegalovirus status with high specificity and sensitivity in both the original and validation cohorts. A total of 150 to 200 TCR beta chains were listed by the study as associated with cytomegalovirus. While some public TCRs were present in many individuals, most TCR sequences turned up only very rarely across donors.

Trimming leaves V shorter by 5 bases and J shorter by 5 bases, with the junction holding 8 bases beyond the gene matches. Taken from cysteine to phenylalanine, the CDR3 has 14 residues. Here the CDR3 DNA is all that survives: 42 bases in frame from base 1. As encoded in the germline V gene (reference sequence), CDR1 is SEHNR while CDR2 is FQNEAQ. On this clone itself: No antigen is known for it. No base quality values were provided; no much bigger clone lies one nucleotide off.

The library was produced with the immunoSEQ multiplex PCR assay. The authors' analysis ran thus. To diagnose cytomegalovirus status from the catalog of TCR beta chain sequences, a statistical classification framework was built. As stored in TCRdb, this immuneACCESS dataset retains in-frame rearrangements with V and J assigned. A fraction of the clones does not appear; measured against another copy, unresolved V genes explain less than half of the discrepancy, and the remainder lacks a known reason. For V, J and clone size, that table is used; D and trimming come from the DNA. The table for this sample lists 65,000 to 75,000 clones; roughly 95% of them were counted only once. In total, the top ten clones hold 4.5% of the sample.

The sample comprised PBMCs. The source of this sequence is a woman between 18 and 29 years old in good health and CMV-seropositive. The rearranged chain carries TRBV7-9 and TRBJ2-5; 7 bases in the junction line up with TRBD1. CDR3 region: CASSRTGAGETQYF. The bases read TGTGCCAGCAGCAGAACAGGGGCCGGGGAGACCCAGTACTTC.